The source of this T cell receptor (beta chain) is a study of regulatory T cells in long-lasting Graves disease. CDR3-region Arm-PCR and iRepertoire HTBI primers produced the TCR beta libraries. TCRdb reanalysed the multiplex PCR reads using MiXCR and keeps one entry per CDR3 protein. The data contain 350,000 to 450,000 distinct CDR3 sequences, 14% to 15% of them singletons. V gave up 9 bases and J gave up 6 bases, with 14 bases separating them. CDR3 size: 12 residues. Germline assignment: CDR1 SEHNR and CDR2 FQNEAQ (reference sequence). The time point denotes: newly diagnosed GD, antithyroid drugs for less than 3 months. PBMC-extracted RNA yielded the TCR library. This clonotype was found many times. The same data also contributed to another study, on T cells in Graves' hyperthyroidism and ophthalmopathy.

The rearrangement joins TRBV7-9 to TRBJ1-1; D not certain. The input for sequencing was peripheral blood mononuclear cells (PBMCs), taken at new diagnosis, from a patient treated with antithyroid drugs. This receptor was obtained from a woman aged 40 to 50 with Graves disease. CDR3 coding DNA: TGTGCCAGAGGGATCCCCTCGGCTGAAGCTTTCTTT. Translation gives CARGIPSAEAFF. The variable domain in full, with the rest retrieved from reference TRBV7-9 and TRBJ1-1, is DTGVSQNPRHKITKRGQNVTFRCDPISEHNRLYWYRQTLGQGPEFLTYFQNEAQLEKSRLLSDRFSAERPKGSFSTLEIQRTEQGDSAMYLCARGIPSAEAFFGQGTRLTVV.